This paragraph reports one TCR beta chain. Generated by immunoSEQ multiplex PCR, the TCRdb table keeps only in-frame clones and is missing some. The table shows roughly 300,000 clones, with 65% to 90% occurring only once. These data originate in a study of blood T cell repertoires in COVID-19. Participants had their cohort set by participant-reported clinical history. The CDR3 covers 14 residues. Germline loops: CDR1 MRHNA, CDR2 SNTAGT. With 2 bases removed from V and 3 bases from J, the gap between germline ends came to 10 bases. This chain uses TRBV6-4 with TRBJ1-2; perhaps TRBD1 as D (6 bases). The receptor was isolated from a man aged 30 to 45 who had recovered from COVID-19. Material for sequencing was PBMCs or T cells enriched from blood (not recorded which). This CDR3 is CASSDPDSYYGYTF. The CDR3 DNA follows: TGTGCCAGCAGTGACCCGGACAGTTACTATGGCTACACCTTC.